Only one count was recorded for the clone carrying this T cell receptor (beta chain). The antigen is unknown. Trimming took 5 bases from V and 3 from J; bases not matched to a gene: 7. CDR1 is LNHDA, CDR2 SQIVND, per germline (reference sequence). CDR3 length equals 15 residues. These data are taken from a study of cytomegalovirus exposure and HLA in healthy donors. Overall study findings and caveats: TCR beta chains numbering some 160 were designated cytomegalovirus-associated. In a later analysis, at a false discovery rate of 0.05, fewer than 20,000 TCR beta sequences were associated with HLA alleles. CMV antigen specificity was confirmed in vitro for a few CMV-associated chains. Presence/absence comparisons presumed near-even sequencing depth among donors.

PCR used 60 Vbeta primers and 13 Jbeta primers. Measured with immunoSEQ multiplex PCR; TCRdb has only the in-frame clones, and not every one. The table shows about 100,000 clones, with approximately 76% occurring only once. The receptor was derived from a man between 18 and 29 years old in good health and CMV-seronegative. The rearrangement joins TRBV19 to TRBJ2-1, with 7 bases lining up with TRBD2. What was sequenced was PBMCs. This CDR3 is CASSEVPSGYNEQFF. The CDR3 DNA sequence: TGTGCCAGTAGTGAGGTACCTAGCGGCTACAATGAGCAGTTCTTC.